Presented here are 14 T cell receptor beta chains from one specimen sequenced in a study of siplizumab effects on memory and regulatory T cells. The data were produced by immunoSEQ multiplex PCR, yet TCRdb's version contains in-frame clones alone and is incomplete. The sample includes about 100,000 clones, around 90% of them seen just once. Material: non-Treg CD4+ T cells sorted from blood. Source of these receptors: a human donor in good health.

This rearrangement joins TRBV4-1 to TRBJ2-5; 8 bases fit TRBD1. The CDR3 totals 20 residues. CDR1 is MGHRA and CDR2 is YSYEKL in the germline V gene. J was trimmed by 1 base and V by 5 bases; bases with no gene match: 21. The CDR3 here is CASSEARRTGKSSSQETQYF. The CDR3 nucleotides are TGCGCCAGCAGCGAAGCAAGGCGGACAGGGAAATCCTCTTCCCAAGAGACCCAGTACTTC.

The V call is TRBV7-8, the J call TRBJ2-5, with 15 bases fitting TRBD2. The CDR3 extends over 18 amino acids. The V segment lost 1 base and the J segment 8 bases; nucleotides outside the gene matches: 11. CDR1 and CDR2 (germline): SGHVS, FQNEAQ. The CDR3 spells CASSLGRTSGRALATQYF. The DNA for the CDR3 is TGTGCCAGCAGCTTAGGACGGACTAGCGGGAGGGCACTAGCTACCCAGTACTTC.

The chain employs TRBV2 and TRBJ2-2; D perhaps matches TRBD2 (6 bases). V dropped 6 bases and J dropped 4 bases, with 18 bases sitting between them. Germline CDR1 is SNHLY and CDR2 is FYNNEI. This CDR3 region has 16 residues. DNA of the CDR3: TGTGCCAGCAGACCCCGTGGTCTGGGGGGCACCGGGGAGCTGTTTTTT. Translating it yields CASRPRGLGGTGELFF.

The chain has TRBV7-9 and TRBJ2-4; TRBD1 agrees at 7 bases. This CDR3 is built from 16 residues. The V gene end was trimmed by 5 bases and the J gene end by 7 bases; junction bases not matched to a gene: 14. CDR1 is SEHNR and CDR2 is FQNEAQ in the germline V gene (reference sequence). CDR3 sequence (DNA): TGTGCCAGCAGCCCAGGGACAGATTTTCCCCGGAACATTCAGTACTTC. Translated, it gives CASSPGTDFPRNIQYF.

V gene TRBV5-1 combines with J gene TRBJ2-3; D is unresolved. CDR3 length: 12 residues. CDR1 is SGHRS, CDR2 YFSETQ, per germline. V was clipped by 5 bases and J by 2 bases, with 6 bases between them. The CDR3 DNA reads as TGCGCCAGCAGTAATCCCACAGATACGCAGTATTTT. Amino acids: CASSNPTDTQYF.

The chain links TRBV2 to TRBJ2-2; 9 nucleotides match TRBD2. With 4 bases clipped from V and 6 bases from J, the junction kept 6 bases outside the gene matches. Germline CDR1 reads SNHLY; CDR2 reads FYNNEI. This CDR3 is built from 15 residues. The CDR3 sequence is CASSAVSGSPGELFF. CDR3 coding DNA: TGTGCCAGCAGTGCGGTTAGCGGGAGTCCCGGGGAGCTGTTTTTT.

The genes are TRBV30 and TRBJ2-2; 7 bases line up with TRBD2. V shed 0 bases, J shed 3 bases, and the junction held 10 bases outside the gene matches. Germline CDR1 reads GTSNPN; CDR2 reads SVGIG (reference sequence). The CDR3 sequence is 17 residues long. CDR3 DNA: TGTGCCTGGAGTGTAAGGCCGGTGGCGGGAGACACCGGGGAGCTGTTTTTT. Its translation: CAWSVRPVAGDTGELFF.

This chain connects TRBV2 to TRBJ1-2; no clear D. The V gene lost 5 bases and the J gene lost 4 bases, with 5 bases spanning the gap. Looked up from germline, CDR1 is SNHLY and CDR2 is FYNNEI. The CDR3 is made up of 11 amino acids. CDR3 in amino acids: CASSPFYGYTF. Here the CDR3 DNA reads TGTGCCAGCAGTCCCTTCTATGGCTACACCTTC.

This clone was found a few times. The V call is TRBV18, the J call TRBJ2-7, with 7 bases identical to TRBD1. The CDR3 runs to 14 residues. Germline V gives CDR1 KGHSH, CDR2 LQKENI. V dropped 3 bases and J dropped 5; count of bases not matched to a gene: 7. The CDR3 nucleotides read TGTGCCAGCTCACCGACAGGGACGGATAACGAGCAGTACTTC. Translation gives CASSPTGTDNEQYF.

The CDR3 reads CASSVEPSGRIQYF. In DNA, the CDR3 is TGTGCCAGCAGCGTAGAACCTAGCGGGAGAATTCAGTACTTC. The chain has TRBV9 and TRBJ2-4, with 10 bases lining up with TRBD2. The germline V gene encodes CDR1 SGDLS and CDR2 YYNGEE. J was trimmed by 10 bases and V by 0 bases; bases with no gene match: 4. CDR3 size: 14 residues.

This clone was recorded once. The chain carries TRBV11-3 and TRBJ2-5; a weak D match, TRBD2 (6 bases). Germline lookup yields CDR1 SGHNT and CDR2 YENEEA. The CDR3 length is 13 residues. The V end lost 5 bases, the J end lost 4 bases, and 11 bases lay between the germline ends. The DNA of the CDR3 is TGTGCCAGCAGCCTGGCTAGCGTAGAGACCCAGTACTTC. As protein: CASSLASVETQYF.

V and J are TRBV5-1 and TRBJ2-7; weak D call: TRBD2 (5 bases). Germline assignment: CDR1 SGHRS and CDR2 YFSETQ. Trimming cost V 0 bases and J 6 bases, with 10 bases left between them. CDR3 length: 13 residues. The CDR3 is CASSLAVAGEQYF. The CDR3 DNA reads TGCGCCAGCAGCTTGGCAGTGGCGGGCGAGCAGTACTTC.

V gene TRBV29-1 combines with J gene TRBJ1-2; D not resolved. The CDR3 extends over 10 amino acids. The germline CDR1 and CDR2 sequences are SQVTM and ANQGSEA. Deletions cut 2 bases from V and 5 bases from J, with 3 bases between. The CDR3 reads CSVEQYGYTF. In DNA, the CDR3 is TGCAGCGTTGAACAGTATGGCTACACCTTC.

V and J are TRBV28 and TRBJ2-2; TRBD1 matches 9 bases. Germline V gives CDR1 MDHEN, CDR2 SYDVKM. J gave up 4 bases and V 8 bases, and 8 bases lay outside the gene matches. The CDR3 runs to 15 residues. The CDR3 loop reads CASSPGDRVTGELFF. CDR3 DNA: TGTGCCAGCTCACCAGGGGACAGGGTCACCGGGGAGCTGTTTTTT. The complete variable domain, with remaining parts taken from reference TRBV28 and TRBJ2-2, reads DVKVTQSSRYLVKRTGEKVFLECVQDMDHENMFWYRQDPGLGLRLIYFSYDVKMKEKGDIPEGYSVSREKKERFSLILESASTNQTSMYLCASSPGDRVTGELFFGEGSRLTVL.